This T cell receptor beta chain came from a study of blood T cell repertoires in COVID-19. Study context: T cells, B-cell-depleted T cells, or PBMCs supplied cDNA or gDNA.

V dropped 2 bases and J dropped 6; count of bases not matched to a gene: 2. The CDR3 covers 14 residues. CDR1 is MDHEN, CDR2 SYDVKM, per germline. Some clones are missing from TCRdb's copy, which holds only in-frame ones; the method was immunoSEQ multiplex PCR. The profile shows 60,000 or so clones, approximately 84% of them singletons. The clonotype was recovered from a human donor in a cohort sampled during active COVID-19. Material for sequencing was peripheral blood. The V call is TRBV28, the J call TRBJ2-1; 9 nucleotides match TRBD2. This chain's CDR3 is CASSLGGRANEQFF. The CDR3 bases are TGTGCCAGCAGTTTAGGCGGGAGGGCCAATGAGCAGTTCTTC.